This passage covers 11 T cell receptor beta chains from one sample sequenced in a study of CD8 T cells in Susac syndrome. Random hexamers were used to reverse transcribe an amount of about 0.45 to 1 ug RNA. TCRdb analysed the immunoSEQ multiplex PCR reads with MiXCR anew, one entry per CDR3 protein. The sample records 70,000 to 100,000 distinct CDR3 sequences, roughly 96% being singletons. The material sequenced was CD8+ T cells from PBMCs. The receptors were gathered from a human donor with Susac syndrome.

The chain links TRBV3-1 to TRBJ2-7; D remains ambiguous. Per germline, CDR1 LGHDT and CDR2 YNNKEL (reference sequence). Between the trimmed V and J ends, which lost 0 bases and 2 bases, there was a span of 11 bases. The CDR3 consists of 15 residues. As DNA, the CDR3 is TGTGCCAGCAGCCAAGATCCGCGACCTACCTACGAGCAGTACTTC. It encodes CASSQDPRPTYEQYF.

This clonotype was counted a single time. This chain joins TRBV12-3 or TRBV12-4 and TRBJ2-7, with TRBD1 matching over 7 bases. The CDR3 totals 14 residues. V lost 5 bases and J lost 2; bases outside the gene matches: 6. The CDR3 DNA sequence: TGTGCCAGCAGTCTAGGGGACAGACCCTACGAGCAGTACTTC. It yields the protein CASSLGDRPYEQYF.

The chain couples TRBV27 to TRBJ1-1; maybe TRBD1 (6 bases). V gave up 7 bases and J gave up 5 bases, with 8 bases separating them. In germline, CDR1 is MNHEY, CDR2 SMNVEV (reference sequence). This CDR3 has 11 residues. The CDR3, as DNA: TGTGCCAGCAAGGGGGTGACTGAAGCTTTCTTT. Its translation: CASKGVTEAFF.

CDR3 residues: CASSFKVDGYTF. In nucleotides, the CDR3 is TGTGCCAGCAGTTTCAAGGTGGATGGCTACACCTTC. The chain combines TRBV12-3 or TRBV12-4 with TRBJ1-2; D unresolved. With 3 bases removed from V and 6 bases from J, the gap between germline ends came to 8 bases. The CDR3 length is 12 residues.

The chain's CDR3 is CASSLRRGGIQYF. The DNA for the CDR3 is TGTGCCAGCAGCTTACGCAGGGGAGGCATTCAGTACTTC. The rearrangement joins TRBV7-3 to TRBJ2-4, with D perhaps matching TRBD1 or TRBD2 (6 bases each). This CDR3 contains 13 residues. CDR1 is SGHTA, CDR2 FQGTGA, per germline. Deletions cut 2 bases from V and 9 bases from J, with 11 bases between.

This clonotype was seen only once. V usage is TRBV13 and J usage is TRBJ1-1; D remains unclear. The CDR3 covers 14 residues. The V gene lost 1 base and the J gene lost 1 base, with 7 bases spanning the gap. The germline V gene has CDR1 PRHDT and CDR2 FYEKMQ (reference sequence). CDR3 protein: CASSLDATNTEAFF. As DNA, the CDR3 is TGTGCCAGCAGCTTAGACGCAACGAACACTGAAGCTTTCTTT.

J is TRBJ1-5 and V is TRBV4-1, with D perhaps TRBD1 (5 bases). CDR3 length: 13 residues. V was cut by 4 bases and J by 7 bases, with 11 bases left in between. Germline assignment: CDR1 MGHRA and CDR2 YSYEKL. CDR3 nucleotide sequence: TGCGCCAGCAGCCCCAGGGAGGGACAGCCCCAGCATTTT. Translated, it gives CASSPREGQPQHF.

The gene calls are TRBV11-1 and TRBJ1-1; 7 nucleotides line up with TRBD1. Germline V CDR1 and CDR2: SGHAT, FQDESV (reference sequence). Unmatched junction bases numbered 7, after V lost 5 bases and J lost 1 base. The CDR3 spans 15 residues. The CDR3 DNA reads TGTGCCAGCAGCCGACGAGGACAGGCGAACACTGAAGCTTTCTTT. This translates into CASSRRGQANTEAFF.

The rearrangement joins TRBV7-9 to TRBJ2-3; 7 bases line up with TRBD2. The CDR3 totals 14 residues. V was clipped by 2 bases and J by 4 bases; unmatched bases: 3. Germline loops: CDR1 SEHNR, CDR2 FQNEAQ (reference sequence). The chain's CDR3 is CASSLKRGADTQYF. CDR3 in DNA: TGTGCCAGCAGCTTAAAGCGGGGAGCAGATACGCAGTATTTT.

The chain is built from TRBV7-9 and TRBJ1-6; D gene ambiguous. Germline V gene lookup returns CDR1 SEHNR and CDR2 FQNEAQ (reference sequence). There are 15 residues in the CDR3. V was trimmed by 5 bases and J by 11 bases, leaving 19 bases between them. The CDR3 DNA reads TGTGCCAGCAGCCCCAGCACTCCGTCTAGGCCACCCCTCCACTTT. It encodes CASSPSTPSRPPLHF.

This clonotype was seen just once. The chain uses TRBV5-1 and TRBJ1-1, with no clear D. The V gene's germline CDR1 is SGHRS and CDR2 YFSETQ. CDR3 length: 14 amino acids. Trimming pared 4 bases from V and 0 bases from J, leaving 10 bases between. This CDR3 is CASSPGIMNTEAFF. Here the CDR3 DNA reads TGCGCCAGCAGCCCTGGCATAATGAACACTGAAGCTTTCTTT.